The 23 T cell receptor beta chains below were found in one sample sequenced in a study of blood T cell repertoires in COVID-19. Clones were sequenced by immunoSEQ multiplex PCR, and TCRdb holds only the in-frame ones, with some missing. The sample includes 200,000 to 250,000 clones, approximately 82% of them seen just once. The sequencing input was peripheral blood. The receptors shown here come from a woman between 65 and 79 years old with active or convalescent COVID-19.

The rearrangement joins TRBV7-2 to TRBJ2-1; 13 nucleotides align to TRBD2. Trimming took 1 base from V and 9 from J; bases not matched to a gene: 3. CDR3 size: 15 residues. Germline assignment: CDR1 SGHTA and CDR2 FQGNSA. The CDR3 is CASSLVLAGGIEQFF. CDR3 coding DNA: TGTGCCAGCAGCTTAGTACTAGCGGGGGGGATTGAGCAGTTCTTC.

V and J are TRBV6-5 and TRBJ1-5; tentatively, D is TRBD1 (5 bases). The V end lost 11 bases, the J end lost 2 bases, and 16 bases lay between the germline ends. Germline V gene lookup returns CDR1 MNHEY and CDR2 SVGAGI. The length of the CDR3 is 14 residues. The CDR3 sequence is CAAGQGYGNQPQHF. In DNA form, the CDR3 reads TGTGCCGCAGGCCAGGGATACGGCAATCAGCCCCAGCATTTT.

The genes are TRBV3-1 (or the pseudogene TRBV3-2) and TRBJ2-7, with TRBD1 identical over 8 bases. Germline V gene sequence: CDR1 LGHDT, CDR2 YNNKEL (reference sequence). Trimming took 4 bases from V and 4 from J; bases not matched to a gene: 6. This CDR3 is 14 amino acids long. CDR3 in amino acids: CASSLGTGEYEQYF. In DNA form, the CDR3 reads TGTGCCAGCAGCCTGGGGACAGGCGAGTACGAGCAGTACTTC.

The genes are TRBV5-1 and TRBJ2-5, with 8 bases fitting TRBD2. Germline loops: CDR1 SGHRS, CDR2 YFSETQ. J gave up 5 bases and V 4 bases, and 10 bases lay outside the gene matches. The CDR3 contains 15 residues. CDR3 sequence (DNA): TGCGCCAGCAGCCCCCAGGGGACTAGGGGGGAGACCCAGTACTTC. Encoded protein: CASSPQGTRGETQYF.

V gene TRBV10-3 combines with J gene TRBJ1-2, with 11 bases aligning to TRBD1. The CDR3 sequence is 17 residues long. V shed 7 bases and J 3 bases; nucleotides not matched to a gene: 13. Germline CDR1 reads ENHRY; CDR2 reads SYGVKD. The CDR3 nucleotides read TGTGCCATCAACCCCGGAAGGACAGGGGGCAAGGACTATGGCTACACCTTC. Its protein product is CAINPGRTGGKDYGYTF.

This clone was seen once. The genes are TRBV7-2 and TRBJ2-7; 7 bases fit TRBD1. Trimming cost V 4 bases and J 2 bases; bases outside gene matches: 8. This CDR3 is built from 15 residues. Germline CDR1 and CDR2: SGHTA and FQGNSA. CDR3 residues: CASSSQTGRPYEQYF. CDR3 DNA sequence: TGTGCCAGCAGCTCCCAGACAGGGCGCCCCTACGAGCAGTACTTC. The whole variable domain, filled in from reference TRBV7-2 and TRBJ2-7, reads GAGVSQSPSNKVTEKGKDVELRCDPISGHTALYWYRQSLGQGLEFLIYFQGNSAPDKSGLPSDRFSAERTGGSVSTLTIQRTQQEDSAVYLCASSSQTGRPYEQYFGPGTRLTVT.

This chain links TRBV5-1 with TRBJ1-3; maybe TRBD1 (5 bases). Germline V gene sequence: CDR1 SGHRS, CDR2 YFSETQ. CDR3 size: 15 residues. V dropped 1 base and J dropped 0 bases, with 8 bases sitting between them. In DNA form, the CDR3 reads TGCGCCAGCAGCTTGTTTGGGGCCTCTGGAAACACCATATATTTT. Translating it yields CASSLFGASGNTIYF.

The chain combines TRBV10-3 with TRBJ2-2; D is unclear. The CDR3 totals 14 residues. Germline assignment: CDR1 ENHRY and CDR2 SYGVKD. Trimming cost V 1 base and J 2 bases, with 5 bases left between them. This CDR3 is CAISEWQNTGELFF. The CDR3, as DNA: TGTGCCATCAGTGAGTGGCAAAACACCGGGGAGCTGTTTTTT.

This chain connects TRBV3-1 (or the pseudogene TRBV3-2) to TRBJ1-1; the D gene is possibly TRBD1 (5 bases). This CDR3 comprises 14 residues. Germline V lookup: CDR1 LGHDT, CDR2 YNNKEL (reference sequence). Trimming cost V 3 bases and J 1 base, with 9 bases left between them. The CDR3 DNA reads TGTGCCAGCAGCCAGGGGGACTCGAACACTGAAGCTTTCTTT. This codes for CASSQGDSNTEAFF.

For the CDR3, the DNA is TGCAGCGTTGAAGAAGGGGCAGATACGCAGTATTTT. As protein: CSVEEGADTQYF. The J gene is TRBJ2-3, the V gene TRBV29-1, with D possibly matching TRBD1 (5 bases). This CDR3 comprises 12 residues. CDR1 is SQVTM, CDR2 ANQGSEA, per germline. V lost 0 bases, J lost 4 bases, and 5 bases lay in between.

The chain is built from TRBV6-6 and TRBJ2-4; TRBD2 might be the D (5 bases). Germline CDR1 and CDR2: MNHNY and SVGAGI (reference sequence). CDR3 length: 12 residues. V dropped 6 bases and J dropped 6 bases, with 9 bases sitting between them. In nucleotides, the CDR3 is TGTGCCAGCAGCATGGCGGGAAACATTCAGTACTTC. This translates into CASSMAGNIQYF.

This sequence joins TRBV5-6 and TRBJ2-4; TRBD2 might be the D (6 bases). Germline V CDR1 and CDR2: SGHDT, YYEEEE. Between the trimmed V and J ends, which lost 0 bases and 9 bases, there was a span of 19 bases. This CDR3 has 16 residues. The CDR3 is CASSLGGDEAGSIQYF. The CDR3 DNA reads TGTGCCAGCAGCTTGGGAGGAGACGAGGCGGGGAGCATTCAGTACTTC.

The chain joins TRBV5-8 to TRBJ2-3; 9 positions match TRBD1. The V gene end was trimmed by 4 bases and the J gene end by 3 bases; junction bases not matched to a gene: 6. CDR3 length equals 15 residues. Looked up from germline, CDR1 is SGHTS and CDR2 is YDEGEE. The CDR3 region is CASSPRQGVTDTQYF. The DNA of the CDR3 is TGTGCCAGCAGCCCTAGACAGGGGGTTACAGATACGCAGTATTTT.

The chain couples TRBV5-1 to TRBJ2-3, with TRBD2 as a possible D gene (6 bases). Germline values: CDR1 SGHRS, CDR2 YFSETQ. V lost 8 bases, J lost 6 bases, and 19 bases lay in between. The CDR3 runs to 14 residues. This chain's CDR3 is CASRPGLLRDTQYF. The CDR3 DNA reads TGCGCCAGTAGACCGGGACTCCTGAGGGATACGCAGTATTTT.

The chain has TRBV28 and TRBJ1-5; D unclear. Germline CDR1 and CDR2: MDHEN and SYDVKM. The V gene lost 10 bases and the J gene lost 1 base, with 8 bases spanning the gap. This CDR3 contains 12 residues. CDR3 protein: CATTMSNQPQHF. CDR3 bases: TGTGCCACCACTATGAGCAATCAGCCCCAGCATTTT. Using reference TRBV28 and TRBJ1-5 for the parts outside the CDR3, the full variable domain is DVKVTQSSRYLVKRTGEKVFLECVQDMDHENMFWYRQDPGLGLRLIYFSYDVKMKEKGDIPEGYSVSREKKERFSLILESASTNQTSMYLCATTMSNQPQHFGDGTRLSIL.

The chain carries TRBV4-2 and TRBJ1-2; 8 bases match TRBD1. Looked up from germline, CDR1 is LGHNA and CDR2 is YNFKEQ. This CDR3 has 16 residues. V was clipped by 1 base and J by 6 bases; unmatched bases: 10. The CDR3 sequence: CASSQGQGAPVDGYTF. In nucleotides, the CDR3 is TGTGCCAGCAGCCAAGGGCAGGGGGCACCAGTCGATGGCTACACCTTC.

The CDR3 coding sequence is TGCGCCAGCAGCCCTTACGGGACAGGGGATACTGAAGCTTTCTTT. Encoded protein: CASSPYGTGDTEAFF. The J gene is TRBJ1-1, the V gene TRBV5-1, with TRBD1 identical over 10 bases. The V and J ends lost 4 bases and 5 bases, in that order; junction bases with no gene match: 8. The CDR3 contains 15 residues. Per germline, CDR1 SGHRS and CDR2 YFSETQ.

The J gene is TRBJ2-3, the V gene TRBV7-9; 12 nucleotides match TRBD1. Germline-derived CDR1 and CDR2 are SEHNR and FQNEAQ (reference sequence). CDR3 length: 15 amino acids. Losses at the gene ends were 5 bases for V and 5 bases for J; bases not matched to a gene: 5. CDR3 sequence (DNA): TGTGCCAGCAGCCTGGGACAGGGGGCTAAAGATACGCAGTATTTT. It codes for CASSLGQGAKDTQYF.

The rearrangement links TRBV19 to TRBJ2-1; weak D call: TRBD2 (6 bases). CDR1 and CDR2 (germline): LNHDA, SQIVND (reference sequence). CDR3 size: 14 residues. V was shortened by 3 bases and J by 7 bases, with 13 bases between the two germline ends. CDR3 amino acids: CASSIYIRGNEQFF. The CDR3 DNA follows: TGTGCCAGTAGTATCTATATACGGGGGAATGAGCAGTTCTTC.

The chain is built from TRBV5-4 and TRBJ2-5; 9 bases fit TRBD1. CDR3 size: 15 residues. V trimming: 4 bases; J trimming: 0 bases; junction bases outside the gene matches: 4. Germline V gene lookup returns CDR1 SGHNT and CDR2 YYREEE (reference sequence). CDR3 sequence: CASSGGQGYQETQYF. CDR3 nucleotide sequence: TGTGCCAGCAGCGGGGGACAGGGCTACCAAGAGACCCAGTACTTC.

This sequence joins TRBV5-4 and TRBJ2-7, with D unresolved. The V and J ends lost 0 bases and 6 bases respectively, with 13 bases between them. The CDR3 runs 14 residues. CDR1 and CDR2 from the germline V gene are SGHNT and YYREEE (reference sequence). CDR3 nucleotides: TGTGCCAGCAGCTTGGATCCGGGTGCATTCGAGCAGTACTTC. As protein: CASSLDPGAFEQYF.

The V call is TRBV7-2, the J call TRBJ2-5, with D perhaps matching TRBD1 (5 bases). V dropped 1 base and J dropped 2 bases, with 8 bases sitting between them. This CDR3 spans 14 amino acids. Germline values: CDR1 SGHTA, CDR2 FQGNSA. The CDR3 nucleotides read TGTGCCAGCAGCTTAGTGCGACAGCAAGAGACCCAGTACTTC. Protein: CASSLVRQQETQYF.

The chain employs TRBV28 and TRBJ1-1; 8 bases are a match to TRBD1. This CDR3 contains 13 residues. The trim removed 6 bases at V and 9 bases at J, leaving 9 bases unmatched. Germline V gene sequence: CDR1 MDHEN, CDR2 SYDVKM. The CDR3 region is CASRSGQGGKAFF. The CDR3 DNA follows: TGTGCCAGCAGATCAGGACAGGGAGGGAAAGCTTTCTTT.